Following are 14 T cell receptor beta chains from one sample sequenced in a study of blood T cells in healthy people across ages (dated by TCRdb to the mid-2010s). Libraries were constructed by 5' RACE. Reads for this sample came from an Illumina HiSeq 2500. The second PCR ran for about 6 to 12 cycles and used a J-beta primer mix along with a sample-barcoded 5' primer. The raw public data were reprocessed by TCRdb itself: fastp quality trimming at Q25, MiXCR clonotype calling, in-frame beta chains only. Every entry covers one CDR3 protein and lists the most common genes and DNA from its rows. The sample table shows about 800,000 distinct CDR3 sequences, and about 42% are seen once. The top ten hold 15% to 20% of the sample. The sample taken for sequencing was blood. These receptors all stem from a man aged 80 or over in good health.

This clonotype was picked up one time. V is TRBV29-1 and J is TRBJ2-2; perhaps TRBD1 as D (6 bases). The CDR3 is 12 amino acids. V dropped 4 bases and J dropped 6 bases, with 9 bases sitting between them. Germline lookup yields CDR1 SQVTM and CDR2 ANQGSEA. CDR3 coding DNA: TGCAGCGTTGTACAGGGTCCCGGGGAGCTGTTTTTT. Protein product: CSVVQGPGELFF.

V and J are TRBV28 and TRBJ1-2; possible D gene TRBD1, 5 bases. The germline V gene encodes CDR1 MDHEN and CDR2 SYDVKM. The CDR3 has 15 residues. V lost 7 bases and J lost 8, with 23 bases in between. The CDR3 DNA reads as TGTGCCAGCAAAACGGCAGGGAGGACTGGGGAAGGCTACACCTTC. This sequence encodes CASKTAGRTGEGYTF.

CDR3 DNA: TGTGCCAGCAGTTCGCCAAGAGAAAACTACGAGCAGTACTTC. It yields the protein CASSSPRENYEQYF. V is TRBV28 and J is TRBJ2-7, with D unresolved. CDR1 is MDHEN and CDR2 is SYDVKM in the germline V gene. V was trimmed by 4 bases and J by 3 bases, leaving 13 bases between them. The CDR3 totals 14 residues.

J is TRBJ2-5 and V is TRBV7-3; TRBD2 matches at 7 bases. Losses at the gene ends were 5 bases for V and 1 base for J; bases not matched to a gene: 7. This CDR3 has 15 amino acids. CDR1 SGHTA and CDR2 FQGTGA come from the germline V gene. The CDR3 sequence is CASSPVASGQETQYF. CDR3 DNA: TGTGCCAGCAGCCCCGTGGCTAGCGGCCAAGAGACCCAGTACTTC.

This clonotype was detected a few times. Sequence at one end of the junction differs from germline and may be a read error. The chain recombines TRBV7-7 with TRBJ2-1, with 11 bases that match TRBD2. Germline values: CDR1 SSHAT, CDR2 FNYEAQ (reference sequence). The CDR3 covers 15 residues. Here the CDR3 DNA reads TGTGCTAGCAGCAATAGCGGGAGGGCTGATAATGAGCAGTTCTTC. It translates to CASSNSGRADNEQFF. Together with reference TRBV7-7 and TRBJ2-1, the CDR3 gives the full variable domain: GAGVSQSPRYKVTKRGQDVTLRCDPISSHATLYWYQQALGQGPEFLTYFNYEAQPDKSGLPSDRFSAERPEGSISTLTIQRTEQRDSAMYRCASSNSGRADNEQFFGPGTRLTVL.

The V and J genes are TRBV25-1 and TRBJ2-7; D gene unclear. Germline V CDR1 and CDR2: MGHDK, SYGVNS. There are 11 residues in the CDR3. V lost 4 bases and J 10 bases, leaving 11 bases between the germline ends. The CDR3 coding sequence is TGTGCCAGCAGTGGGCAGGTCGTCCAGTACTTC. Translated, it gives CASSGQVVQYF.

This chain uses TRBV20-1 with TRBJ2-3, with D perhaps TRBD1 or TRBD2 (5 bases each). This CDR3 contains 14 residues. Germline CDR1 is DFQATT and CDR2 is SNEGSKA (reference sequence). V was clipped by 2 bases and J by 2 bases, with 11 bases between them. For the CDR3, the DNA is TGCAGTGCTAGACCGGGACGGAACACAGATACGCAGTATTTT. This encodes CSARPGRNTDTQYF.

This clonotype occurred a few times. This chain uses TRBV14 with TRBJ1-4, with a weak D call TRBD1 (5 bases). The V and J ends lost 4 bases and 5 bases respectively, with 17 bases between them. The CDR3 is 16 amino acids. The V gene's germline CDR1 is SGHDN and CDR2 FVKESK. CDR3 nucleotides: TGTGCCAGCAGCCCCGGGGCTACCTCTTTCAATGAAAAACTGTTTTTT. Translating gives CASSPGATSFNEKLFF. The full variable domain, in which reference TRBV14 and TRBJ1-4 provide the parts outside the CDR3, is EAGVTQFPSHSVIEKGQTVTLRCDPISGHDNLYWYRRVMGKEIKFLLHFVKESKQDESGMPNNRFLAERTGGTYSTLKVQPAELEDSGVYFCASSPGATSFNEKLFFGSGTQLSVL.

This clonotype was detected once. The rearrangement joins TRBV12-3 or TRBV12-4 to TRBJ2-3; maybe TRBD1 (6 bases). The V gene lost 1 base and the J gene lost 0 bases, with 17 bases spanning the gap. CDR3 length equals 18 residues. The CDR3 sequence is CASSLDLTGGVSTDTQYF. In DNA, the CDR3 is TGTGCCAGCAGTTTAGACCTGACAGGAGGCGTCAGCACAGATACGCAGTATTTT.

This clonotype has a handful of counts. The CDR3: CASSPAGGNYGYTF. The CDR3 bases are TGCGCCAGCAGCCCGGCGGGGGGCAACTATGGCTACACCTTC. The chain has TRBV5-1 and TRBJ1-2; tentative D call: TRBD1 (6 bases). V gave up 4 bases and J gave up 2 bases, with 12 bases separating them. Germline CDR1 is SGHRS and CDR2 is YFSETQ. The CDR3 length is 14 residues.

This chain connects TRBV5-1 to TRBJ1-1; D gene uncertain. CDR3 length: 12 amino acids. Deletions cut 3 bases from V and 8 bases from J, with 11 bases between. From germline, CDR1 is SGHRS and CDR2 YFSETQ. The CDR3 here is CASSYDGTEAFF. DNA of the CDR3: TGCGCCAGCAGCTACGACGGAACGGAAGCTTTCTTT.

This clonotype was counted only a few times. The rearrangement joins TRBV7-3 to TRBJ2-3; 10 bases match TRBD2. The length of the CDR3 is 16 residues. V lost 5 bases and J lost 3; bases outside the gene matches: 8. Germline V lookup: CDR1 SGHTA, CDR2 FQGTGA. CDR3 in DNA: TGTGCCAGCAGCCCCCAGCGGGAGGGGCCTACAGATACGCAGTATTTT. Amino acids: CASSPQREGPTDTQYF.

Many counts were recorded for this clonotype. CDR3 protein: CASSQTGLAEDEQFF. The CDR3 region has the DNA TGTGCCAGCAGCCAAACGGGACTAGCGGAGGATGAGCAGTTCTTC. The chain combines TRBV7-2 with TRBJ2-1, with TRBD2 matching 11 bases. J gave up 8 bases and V 5 bases, and 8 bases lay outside the gene matches. This CDR3 contains 15 residues. Germline-derived CDR1 and CDR2 are SGHTA and FQGNSA.

This chain joins TRBV11-1 and TRBJ2-6, with 7 nucleotides matching TRBD1. CDR1 is SGHAT, CDR2 FQDESV, per germline (reference sequence). This CDR3 has 17 amino acids. Trimming removed 0 bases from V and 4 bases from J; junction bases left unmatched: 6. The CDR3 sequence: CASSLAETGLGANVLTF. The CDR3 region has the DNA TGTGCCAGCAGCTTAGCGGAGACAGGGTTAGGGGCCAACGTCCTGACTTTC.